These 5 T cell receptor beta chains were sequenced from one sample in a study of metastatic and nonmetastatic thyroid tumors. Thyroid surgery took place with no prior treatment in any patient. Using MiXCR, TCRdb re-called clones from the PCR reads. Here the sample spans 45,000 or so clones, roughly 4% being singletons. Sequencing used blood. Source of these receptors: a female donor with papillary thyroid cancer or a benign thyroid nodule (not recorded which). Some clones in this sample may be carry-over from other donors' samples.

This clone occurred many times. The rearrangement joins TRBV9 to TRBJ2-1, with a weak D call TRBD2 (5 bases). Germline CDR1 and CDR2: SGDLS and YYNGEE. This CDR3 has 15 residues. V lost 3 bases, J lost 0 bases, and 10 bases lay in between. The CDR3 DNA is TGTGCCAGCAGCGGTAGTGGGAGCTCCTACAATGAGCAGTTCTTC. Translating gives CASSGSGSSYNEQFF.

In its sample, this clone was seen many times. The genes are TRBV7-9 and TRBJ2-1; no firm D call. The germline gives CDR1 SEHNR, CDR2 FQNEAQ (reference sequence). The CDR3 loop spans 15 amino acids. Trimming took 3 bases from V and 1 from J, leaving 10 bases between them. The DNA of the CDR3 is TGTGCCAGCAGCTTCGAGAAGCGATCCTACAATGAGCAGTTCTTC. This encodes CASSFEKRSYNEQFF.

This clone was detected ten times or more. Other DNA sequences in this specimen translate into the identical CDR3. This rearrangement joins TRBV27 to TRBJ1-3; a weak D match, TRBD1 (5 bases). The V gene lost 6 bases and the J gene lost 0 bases, with 12 bases spanning the gap. Germline V CDR1 and CDR2: MNHEY, SMNVEV (reference sequence). The CDR3 is made up of 15 amino acids. Here the CDR3 DNA reads TGTGCCAGCAGCTCCCTAGGGGTCTCTGGAAACACCATATATTTT. Translating gives CASSSLGVSGNTIYF.

In this sample, this clone turned up many times. The J gene is TRBJ2-7, the V gene TRBV29-1, with no clear D. CDR3 length: 13 residues. Germline V gene data show CDR1 as SQVTM and CDR2 as ANQGSEA. V lost 5 bases to trimming and J lost 2 bases, with 13 bases between them. CDR3 DNA: TGCAGCGTTCAAGGTGGGCCCCCCTACGAGCAGTACTTC. It translates to CSVQGGPPYEQYF.

This clone appeared many times. The same CDR3 arises from other DNA sequences in this sample as well. The chain uses TRBV7-2 and TRBJ2-2, with TRBD2 matching over 8 bases. Germline loops: CDR1 SGHTA, CDR2 FQGNSA. Trimming took 1 base from V and 6 from J; bases not matched to a gene: 7. The CDR3 contains 16 residues. CDR3 bases: TGTGCCAGCAGCTTAGTCGGGAGGGCCTCCGCCGGGGAGCTGTTTTTT. Amino acid sequence: CASSLVGRASAGELFF.